The 9 T cell receptor beta chains in this list originate from one sample, sequenced in a study of cytotoxic CD8 clonotypes in ibrutinib-treated CLL. The repertoire was sequenced with immunoSEQ multiplex PCR; TCRdb's copy has only in-frame clones and lacks some. The table has over 250,000 clones, approximately 76% seen once. This sample comprised PBMCs, obtained at disease progression, from a patient treated with ibrutinib. The receptors stem from a human donor with chronic lymphocytic leukemia.

The genes are TRBV7-9 and TRBJ1-6; 9 bases fit TRBD1. Germline loops: CDR1 SEHNR, CDR2 FQNEAQ (reference sequence). The V gene end was trimmed by 1 base and the J gene end by 7 bases; junction bases not matched to a gene: 2. The CDR3 is made up of 15 amino acids. CDR3 DNA: TGTGCCAGCAGCTTAGGGGGACAGGGAAATTCACCCCTCCACTTT. It yields the protein CASSLGGQGNSPLHF.

CDR3 nucleotides: TGCAGCGTTGAATTCCGGGTCGGGCAGCCCCAGCATTTT. It encodes CSVEFRVGQPQHF. This chain uses TRBV29-1 with TRBJ1-5, with no clear D. Germline-derived CDR1 and CDR2 are SQVTM and ANQGSEA. V was trimmed by 2 bases and J by 7 bases, leaving 12 bases between them. The CDR3 covers 13 residues.

This clone was detected only once. This sequence joins TRBV6-4 and TRBJ2-3, with 8 positions matching TRBD2. This CDR3 region has 15 residues. J was trimmed by 0 bases and V by 6 bases; bases with no gene match: 5. CDR1 and CDR2 from the germline V gene are MRHNA and SNTAGT. The CDR3 nucleotides read TGTGCCAGCAGGTCGCGGGGGGCCAGCACAGATACGCAGTATTTT. It codes for CASRSRGASTDTQYF.

The chain combines TRBV6-1 with TRBJ2-5, with 8 bases that match TRBD2. J was trimmed by 2 bases and V by 8 bases; bases with no gene match: 7. The CDR3 has 14 amino acids. Per germline, CDR1 MNHNS and CDR2 SASEGT. Here the CDR3 reads CASPGGRGQETQYF. In nucleotides, the CDR3 is TGTGCCAGCCCGGGGGGGCGGGGACAAGAGACCCAGTACTTC.

The J gene is TRBJ2-1, the V gene TRBV7-3; D possibly matches TRBD1 or TRBD2 (5 bases each). The germline V gene has CDR1 SGHTA and CDR2 FQGTGA. Trimming removed 2 bases from V and 7 bases from J, with 9 bases in between. This CDR3 has 13 amino acids. CDR3: CASSLGWGNEQFF. In DNA form, the CDR3 reads TGTGCCAGCAGCTTAGGTTGGGGGAATGAGCAGTTCTTC.

V gene TRBV25-1 combines with J gene TRBJ2-1; 9 positions match TRBD2. V shed 3 bases and J 3 bases; nucleotides not matched to a gene: 9. Germline V gene lookup returns CDR1 MGHDK and CDR2 SYGVNS. The CDR3 consists of 17 residues. This chain's CDR3 is CASSEVGRGGHYNEQFF. CDR3 in DNA: TGTGCCAGCAGTGAGGTAGGGCGGGGGGGCCACTACAATGAGCAGTTCTTC.

This clone was detected only once. The rearrangement links TRBV18 to TRBJ1-2; perhaps TRBD1 as D (6 bases). Per the germline V gene, CDR1 is KGHSH and CDR2 is LQKENI. The CDR3 consists of 15 residues. Trimming took off 6 bases at V and 4 bases at J, with 18 bases between the two ends. The CDR3 nucleotides read TGTGCCAGCTCCCCATCGACAGGCCATGCCTATGGCTACACCTTC. As protein: CASSPSTGHAYGYTF.

The genes are TRBV18 and TRBJ2-1; TRBD1 matches at 9 bases. The V segment lost 3 bases and the J segment 13 bases; nucleotides outside the gene matches: 7. CDR3 size: 13 residues. CDR1 is KGHSH, CDR2 LQKENI, per germline. The CDR3 nucleotides are TGTGCCAGCTCACCGTCCCGGGACAGGGAACAGTTCTTC. Residues: CASSPSRDREQFF. The complete variable domain, with remaining parts taken from reference TRBV18 and TRBJ2-1, reads NAGVMQNPRHLVRRRGQEARLRCSPMKGHSHVYWYRQLPEEGLKFMVYLQKENIIDESGMPKERFSAEFPKEGPSILRIQQVVRGDSAAYFCASSPSRDREQFFGPGTRLTVL.

The chain couples TRBV5-6 to TRBJ2-1, with D unresolved. This CDR3 is built from 13 residues. The V end lost 1 base, the J end lost 9 bases, and 11 bases lay between the germline ends. The germline V gene encodes CDR1 SGHDT and CDR2 YYEEEE. CDR3 nucleotides: TGTGCCAGCAGCTTGATTCCACTGGGTGAGCAGTTCTTC. Translating gives CASSLIPLGEQFF.